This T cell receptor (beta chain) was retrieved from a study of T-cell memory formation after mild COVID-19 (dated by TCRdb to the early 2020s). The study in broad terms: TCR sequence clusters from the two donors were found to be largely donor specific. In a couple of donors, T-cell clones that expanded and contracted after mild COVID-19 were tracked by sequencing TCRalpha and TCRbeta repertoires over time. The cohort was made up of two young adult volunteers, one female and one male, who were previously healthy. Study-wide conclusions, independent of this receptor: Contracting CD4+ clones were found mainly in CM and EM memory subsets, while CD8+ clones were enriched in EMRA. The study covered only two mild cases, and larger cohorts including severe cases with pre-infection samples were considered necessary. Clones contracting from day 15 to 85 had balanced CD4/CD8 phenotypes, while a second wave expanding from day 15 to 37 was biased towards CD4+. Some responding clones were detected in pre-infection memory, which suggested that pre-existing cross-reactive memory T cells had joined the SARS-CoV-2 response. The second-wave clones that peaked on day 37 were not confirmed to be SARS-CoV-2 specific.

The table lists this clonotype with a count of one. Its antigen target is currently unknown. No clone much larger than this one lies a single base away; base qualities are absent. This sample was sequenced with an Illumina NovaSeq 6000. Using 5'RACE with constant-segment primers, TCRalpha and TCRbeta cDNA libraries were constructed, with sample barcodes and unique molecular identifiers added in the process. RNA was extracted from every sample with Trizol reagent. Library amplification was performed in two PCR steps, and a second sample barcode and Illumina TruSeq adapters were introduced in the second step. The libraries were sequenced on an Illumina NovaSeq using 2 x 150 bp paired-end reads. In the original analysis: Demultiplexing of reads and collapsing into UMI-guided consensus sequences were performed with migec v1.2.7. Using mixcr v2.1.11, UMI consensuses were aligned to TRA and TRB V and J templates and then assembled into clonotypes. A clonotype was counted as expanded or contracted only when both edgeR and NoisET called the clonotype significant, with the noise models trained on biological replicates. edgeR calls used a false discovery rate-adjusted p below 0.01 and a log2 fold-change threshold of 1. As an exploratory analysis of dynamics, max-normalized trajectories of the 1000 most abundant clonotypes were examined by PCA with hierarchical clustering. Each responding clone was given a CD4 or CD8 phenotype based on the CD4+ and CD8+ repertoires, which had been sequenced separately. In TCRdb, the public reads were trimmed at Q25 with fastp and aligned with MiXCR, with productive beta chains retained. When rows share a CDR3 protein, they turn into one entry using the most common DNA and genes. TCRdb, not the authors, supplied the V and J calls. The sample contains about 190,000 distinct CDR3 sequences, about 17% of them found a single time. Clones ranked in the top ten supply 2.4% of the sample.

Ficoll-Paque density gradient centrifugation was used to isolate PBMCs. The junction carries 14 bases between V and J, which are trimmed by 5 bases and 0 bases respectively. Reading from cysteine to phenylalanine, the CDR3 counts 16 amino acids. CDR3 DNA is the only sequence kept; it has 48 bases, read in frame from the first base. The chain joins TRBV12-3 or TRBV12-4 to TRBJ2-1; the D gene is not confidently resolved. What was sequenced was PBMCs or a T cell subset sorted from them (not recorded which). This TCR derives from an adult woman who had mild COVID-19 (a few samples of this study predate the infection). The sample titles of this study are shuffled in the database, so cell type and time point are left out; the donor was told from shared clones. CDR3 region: CASSRRTRSSYNEQFF. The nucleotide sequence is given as TGTGCCAGCAGTCGACGAACTCGAAGCTCCTACAATGAGCAGTTCTTC.